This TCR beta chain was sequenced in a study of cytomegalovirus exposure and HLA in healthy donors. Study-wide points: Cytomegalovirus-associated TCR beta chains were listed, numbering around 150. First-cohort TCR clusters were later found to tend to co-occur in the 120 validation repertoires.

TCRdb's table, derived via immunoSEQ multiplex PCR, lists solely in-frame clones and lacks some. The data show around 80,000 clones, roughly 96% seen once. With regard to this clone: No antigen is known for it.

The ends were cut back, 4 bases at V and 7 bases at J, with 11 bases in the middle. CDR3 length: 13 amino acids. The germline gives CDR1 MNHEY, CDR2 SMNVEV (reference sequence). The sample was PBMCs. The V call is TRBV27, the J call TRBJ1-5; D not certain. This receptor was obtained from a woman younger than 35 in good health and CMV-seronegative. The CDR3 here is CASSWNFGQPQHF. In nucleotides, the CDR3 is TGTGCCAGCAGTTGGAATTTCGGGCAGCCCCAGCATTTT.